This T cell receptor beta chain was recovered during a study of CD8 T cells in Susac syndrome. cDNA came from about 0.5 to 1 ug RNA primed by random hexamers. TCRdb fed the immunoSEQ multiplex PCR reads into MiXCR, producing one record per CDR3 protein. The sample has around 180,000 distinct CDR3 sequences, 90% to 95% seen once. The CDR3 is made up of 10 amino acids. Per the germline V gene, CDR1 is DFQATT and CDR2 is SNEGSKA (reference sequence). The chain is built from TRBV20-1 and TRBJ2-3, with D possibly TRBD2 on 6 matching bases. The sequence came from a human donor with multiple sclerosis. Sequencing used CD8+ T cells from PBMCs. CDR3 sequence reads: CSRGSDTQYF. The CDR3 region has the DNA TGCAGCCGGGGGAGTGATACGCAGTATTTT.